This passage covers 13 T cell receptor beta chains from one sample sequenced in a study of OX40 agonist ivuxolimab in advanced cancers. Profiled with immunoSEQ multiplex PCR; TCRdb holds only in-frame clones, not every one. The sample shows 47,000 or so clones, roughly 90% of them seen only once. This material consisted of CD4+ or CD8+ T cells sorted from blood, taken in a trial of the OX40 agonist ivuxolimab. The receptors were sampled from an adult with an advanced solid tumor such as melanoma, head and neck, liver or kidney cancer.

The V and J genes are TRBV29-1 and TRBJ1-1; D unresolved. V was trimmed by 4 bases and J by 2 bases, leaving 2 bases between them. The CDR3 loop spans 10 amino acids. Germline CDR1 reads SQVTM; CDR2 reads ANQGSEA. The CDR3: CSVGNTEAFF. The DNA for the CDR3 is TGCAGCGTTGGCAACACTGAAGCTTTCTTT.

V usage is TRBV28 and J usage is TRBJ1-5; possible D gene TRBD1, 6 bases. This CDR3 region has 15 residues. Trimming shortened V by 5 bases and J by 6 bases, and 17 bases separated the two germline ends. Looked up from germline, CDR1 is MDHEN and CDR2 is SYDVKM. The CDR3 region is CASSVLPGAGQPQHF. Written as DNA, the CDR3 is TGTGCCAGCAGTGTCCTCCCAGGGGCAGGTCAGCCCCAGCATTTT. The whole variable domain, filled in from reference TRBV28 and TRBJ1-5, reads DVKVTQSSRYLVKRTGEKVFLECVQDMDHENMFWYRQDPGLGLRLIYFSYDVKMKEKGDIPEGYSVSREKKERFSLILESASTNQTSMYLCASSVLPGAGQPQHFGDGTRLSIL.

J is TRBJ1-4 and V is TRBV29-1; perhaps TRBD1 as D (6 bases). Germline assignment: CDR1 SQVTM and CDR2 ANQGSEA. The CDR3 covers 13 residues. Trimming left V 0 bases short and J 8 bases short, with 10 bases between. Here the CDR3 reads CSVEDAGVEKLFF. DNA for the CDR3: TGCAGCGTTGAAGATGCAGGGGTCGAAAAACTGTTTTTT.

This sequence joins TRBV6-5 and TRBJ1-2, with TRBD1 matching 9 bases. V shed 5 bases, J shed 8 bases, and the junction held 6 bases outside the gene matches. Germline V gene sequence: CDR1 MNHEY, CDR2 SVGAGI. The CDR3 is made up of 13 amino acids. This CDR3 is CASSEGTGKGYTF. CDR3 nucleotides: TGTGCCAGCAGTGAAGGGACAGGGAAAGGCTACACCTTC.

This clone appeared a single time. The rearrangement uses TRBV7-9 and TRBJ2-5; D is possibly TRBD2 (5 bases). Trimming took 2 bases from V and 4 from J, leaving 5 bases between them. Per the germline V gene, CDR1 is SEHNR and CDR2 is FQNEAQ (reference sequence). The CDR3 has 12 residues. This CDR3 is CASSLSGETQYF. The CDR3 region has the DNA TGTGCCAGCAGCTTAAGCGGAGAGACCCAGTACTTC. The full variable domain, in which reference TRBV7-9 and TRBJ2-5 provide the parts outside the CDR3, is DTGVSQNPRHKITKRGQNVTFRCDPISEHNRLYWYRQTLGQGPEFLTYFQNEAQLEKSRLLSDRFSAERPKGSFSTLEIQRTEQGDSAMYLCASSLSGETQYFGPGTRLLVL.

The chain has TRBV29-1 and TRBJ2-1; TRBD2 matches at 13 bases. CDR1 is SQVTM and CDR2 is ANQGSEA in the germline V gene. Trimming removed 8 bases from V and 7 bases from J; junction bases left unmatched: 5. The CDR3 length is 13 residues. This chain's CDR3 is CSNGLAGDNEQFF. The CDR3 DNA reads TGCAGCAACGGACTAGCGGGGGATAATGAGCAGTTCTTC.

The CDR3 is CASSLYGQGADEQFF. The CDR3 bases are TGTGCCAGCAGTTTATATGGACAGGGGGCGGATGAGCAGTTCTTC. The chain carries TRBV27 and TRBJ2-1, with 11 bases aligning to TRBD1. V trimming: 1 base; J trimming: 8 bases; junction bases outside the gene matches: 4. The CDR3 is made up of 15 amino acids. Germline CDR1 is MNHEY and CDR2 is SMNVEV (reference sequence).

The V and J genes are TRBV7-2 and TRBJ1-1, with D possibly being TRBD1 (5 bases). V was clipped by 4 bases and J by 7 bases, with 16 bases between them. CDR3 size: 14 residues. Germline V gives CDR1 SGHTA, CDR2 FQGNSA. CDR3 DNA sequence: TGTGCCAGCAGCTCAAGCAGGGAGGGGTATGAAGCTTTCTTT. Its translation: CASSSSREGYEAFF.

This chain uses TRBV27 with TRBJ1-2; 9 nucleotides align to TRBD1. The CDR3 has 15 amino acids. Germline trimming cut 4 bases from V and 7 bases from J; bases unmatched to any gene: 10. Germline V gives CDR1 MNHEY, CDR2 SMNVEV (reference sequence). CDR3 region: CASSSAGTGWFGYTF. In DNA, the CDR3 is TGTGCCAGCAGTTCAGCCGGGACAGGGTGGTTTGGCTACACCTTC.

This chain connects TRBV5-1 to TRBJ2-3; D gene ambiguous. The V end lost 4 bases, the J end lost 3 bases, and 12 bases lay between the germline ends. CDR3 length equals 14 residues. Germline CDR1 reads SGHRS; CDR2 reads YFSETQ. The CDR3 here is CASSPTFLTDTQYF. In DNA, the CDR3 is TGCGCCAGCAGCCCCACCTTCCTAACAGATACGCAGTATTTT.

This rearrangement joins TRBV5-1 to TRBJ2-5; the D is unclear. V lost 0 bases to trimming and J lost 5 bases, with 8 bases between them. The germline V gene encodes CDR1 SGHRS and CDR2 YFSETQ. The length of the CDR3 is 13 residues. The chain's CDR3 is CASSLEADETQYF. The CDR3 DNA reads TGCGCCAGCAGCTTGGAGGCAGACGAGACCCAGTACTTC.

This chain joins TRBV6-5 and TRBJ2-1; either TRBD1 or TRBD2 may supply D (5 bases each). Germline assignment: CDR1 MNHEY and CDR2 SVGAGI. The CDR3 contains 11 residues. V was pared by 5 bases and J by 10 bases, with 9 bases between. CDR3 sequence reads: CASSQGDEQFF. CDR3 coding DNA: TGTGCCAGCAGTCAAGGGGACGAGCAGTTCTTC.

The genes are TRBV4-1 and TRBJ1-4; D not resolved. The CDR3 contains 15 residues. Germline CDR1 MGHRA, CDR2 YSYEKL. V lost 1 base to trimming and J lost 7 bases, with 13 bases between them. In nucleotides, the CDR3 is TGCGCCAGCAGCCAAGTAGGAGGACTGGGTGAAAAACTGTTTTTT. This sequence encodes CASSQVGGLGEKLFF.